A single sample is the source of the 31 T cell receptor beta chains below, sequenced in a study of blood T cell repertoires in COVID-19. Data came from immunoSEQ multiplex PCR; TCRdb stores just in-frame clones and leaves some out. This sample carries about 160,000 clones, around 84% of them seen once, and the ten largest clones take under 9.5%. Input material: PBMCs or T cells enriched from blood (not recorded which). These TCRs come from a man in his fifties who had recovered from COVID-19.

There are a few counts of this clone. The CDR3 DNA follows: TGTGCCAGCAATCGGGGAGGGGCTGAAGCTTTCTTT. As protein: CASNRGGAEAFF. V is TRBV6-5 and J is TRBJ1-1, with D perhaps matching TRBD1 (5 bases). From germline, CDR1 is MNHEY and CDR2 SVGAGI. The length of the CDR3 is 12 residues. V was pared by 7 bases and J by 6 bases, with 12 bases between.

This sequence joins TRBV5-1 and TRBJ1-2; D remains ambiguous. The length of the CDR3 is 13 residues. Germline values: CDR1 SGHRS, CDR2 YFSETQ. V was cut by 0 bases and J by 6 bases, with 9 bases left in between. DNA for the CDR3: TGCGCCAGCAGCTTGGCCGAGGTAAATGGCTACACCTTC. Residues: CASSLAEVNGYTF.

The CDR3 is CASSEEEPTEAFF. CDR3 in DNA: TGTGCCAGCAGTGAAGAGGAGCCCACTGAAGCTTTCTTT. This sequence joins TRBV6-1 and TRBJ1-1, with no clear D. Looked up from germline, CDR1 is MNHNS and CDR2 is SASEGT. The CDR3 totals 13 residues. V lost 1 base and J 4 bases, leaving 7 bases between the germline ends.

This clone was picked up one time. The V call is TRBV6-5, the J call TRBJ1-2; TRBD1 agrees at 9 bases. Germline V lookup: CDR1 MNHEY, CDR2 SVGAGI. J gave up 8 bases and V 2 bases, and 6 bases lay outside the gene matches. The CDR3 runs 14 residues. The CDR3 DNA reads TGTGCCAGCAGTTACCCGGGACAGGGTACGGGCTACACCTTC. Translation gives CASSYPGQGTGYTF.

The chain uses TRBV7-3 and TRBJ2-3; 11 positions match TRBD2. CDR3 size: 16 residues. The germline V gene has CDR1 SGHTA and CDR2 FQGTGA. V was pared by 5 bases and J by 2 bases, with 6 bases of the junction left unmatched. The CDR3 DNA reads TGTGCCAGCAGCACACTAGCGGGGGCATCCACAGATACGCAGTATTTT. As protein: CASSTLAGASTDTQYF.

This sequence joins TRBV6-5 and TRBJ2-2, with 8 bases that match TRBD1. This CDR3 region has 14 residues. Trimming cost V 7 bases and J 3 bases; bases outside gene matches: 4. CDR1 MNHEY and CDR2 SVGAGI come from the germline V gene. CDR3 sequence (DNA): TGTGCCAGCACACACAGGGGGGACACCGGGGAGCTGTTTTTT. Protein product: CASTHRGDTGELFF.

The V call is TRBV5-1, the J call TRBJ2-3, with D perhaps matching TRBD2 (5 bases). Germline lookup yields CDR1 SGHRS and CDR2 YFSETQ. CDR3 length equals 15 residues. V lost 0 bases and J 8 bases, leaving 16 bases between the germline ends. Written as DNA, the CDR3 is TGCGCCAGCAGCTTGGACGGGGTCACCTTTGGTACGCAGTATTTT. Protein product: CASSLDGVTFGTQYF.

V usage is TRBV27 and J usage is TRBJ1-6; D possibly corresponds to TRBD1 (6 bases). The CDR3 is 13 residues long. Germline V gene data show CDR1 as MNHEY and CDR2 as SMNVEV (reference sequence). The V gene lost 10 bases and the J gene lost 6 bases, with 13 bases spanning the gap. The chain's CDR3 is CATRQVFNSPLHF. The CDR3 DNA follows: TGTGCCACCAGACAGGTTTTTAATTCACCCCTCCACTTT.

This sequence joins TRBV5-1 and TRBJ2-3; D is unresolved. There are 14 residues in the CDR3. Looked up from germline, CDR1 is SGHRS and CDR2 is YFSETQ. V shed 0 bases and J shed 4 bases, with 9 bases lying between them. For the CDR3, the DNA is TGCGCCAGCAGCTTGGGTAGTCTCCCAGATACGCAGTATTTT. Translating gives CASSLGSLPDTQYF.

The V and J genes are TRBV29-1 and TRBJ1-2; 10 bases agree with TRBD1. The CDR3 is 12 amino acids. The junction had 4 bases not matched to a gene; V was cut back by 6 bases and J by 6 bases. Germline CDR1 and CDR2: SQVTM and ANQGSEA. CDR3 region: CSVGTGDNGYTF. DNA for the CDR3: TGCAGCGTAGGGACAGGGGACAATGGCTACACCTTC.

The table lists this clone with a count of one. In DNA form, the CDR3 reads TGTGCCAGCAGTTACTCTAGGACAGGGGGCAGCTATGGCTACACCTTC. Its translation: CASSYSRTGGSYGYTF. The rearrangement links TRBV6-5 to TRBJ1-2; 11 positions agree with TRBD1. Germline V gene data show CDR1 as MNHEY and CDR2 as SVGAGI. The junction had 4 bases not matched to a gene; V was cut back by 0 bases and J by 4 bases. The CDR3 is 16 residues long.

The chain combines TRBV11-3 with TRBJ2-5; 10 positions match TRBD1. Germline V gives CDR1 SGHNT, CDR2 YENEEA. The CDR3 consists of 15 residues. Unmatched junction bases numbered 8, after V lost 6 bases and J lost 4 bases. CDR3 protein: CASSRQGARGETQYF. CDR3 nucleotide sequence: TGTGCCAGCAGTCGACAGGGGGCAAGGGGAGAGACCCAGTACTTC.

The gene calls are TRBV30 and TRBJ1-5; maybe TRBD1 (6 bases). CDR3 size: 15 residues. The germline CDR1 and CDR2 sequences are GTSNPN and SVGIG (reference sequence). V was pared by 4 bases and J by 3 bases, with 16 bases between. The CDR3 here is CAWKTRGGNNQPQHF. The CDR3 DNA is TGTGCCTGGAAGACCCGAGGGGGTAACAATCAGCCCCAGCATTTT.

The rearrangement links TRBV3-1 (or the pseudogene TRBV3-2) to TRBJ2-1, with TRBD2 identical over 8 bases. CDR3 length: 13 amino acids. The germline CDR1 and CDR2 sequences are LGHDT and YNNKEL (reference sequence). V was pared by 11 bases and J by 7 bases, with 10 bases of the junction left unmatched. The CDR3 bases are TGTGCCTGCTCGGGGGGGGCCCGGAATGAGCAGTTCTTC. This codes for CACSGGARNEQFF.

The chain has TRBV5-1 and TRBJ2-7; perhaps TRBD2 as D (7 bases). Between the trimmed V and J ends, which lost 2 bases and 0 bases, there was a span of 12 bases. Germline values: CDR1 SGHRS, CDR2 YFSETQ. The CDR3 has 15 amino acids. The chain's CDR3 is CASSFGRGASYEQYF. The CDR3 nucleotides read TGCGCCAGCAGCTTTGGGAGGGGGGCCTCCTACGAGCAGTACTTC.

Here the CDR3 DNA reads TGTGCCAGCAGCTTAGATAGGCTAGCGCTACATGAGCAGTTCTTC. Its protein product is CASSLDRLALHEQFF. V usage is TRBV11-1 and J usage is TRBJ2-1; TRBD2 might be the D (6 bases). Germline CDR1 SGHAT, CDR2 FQDESV (reference sequence). Trimming left V 1 base short and J 8 bases short, with 15 bases between. The CDR3 is 15 residues long.

The chain carries TRBV14 and TRBJ1-4; 7 bases fit TRBD1. With 3 bases clipped from V and 3 bases from J, the junction kept 4 bases outside the gene matches. The CDR3 runs to 15 residues. Germline V lookup: CDR1 SGHDN, CDR2 FVKESK. CDR3 sequence reads: CASSQGRGSNEKLFF. CDR3 sequence (DNA): TGTGCCAGCAGCCAGGGCAGGGGGTCTAATGAAAAACTGTTTTTT.

This rearrangement joins TRBV7-9 to TRBJ1-6; 9 bases are a match to TRBD1. This CDR3 has 14 residues. The junction had 3 bases not matched to a gene; V was cut back by 5 bases and J by 7 bases. The V gene's germline CDR1 is SEHNR and CDR2 FQNEAQ (reference sequence). As DNA, the CDR3 is TGTGCCAGCAGCCGGGGGACAGGGAATTCACCCCTCCACTTT. The encoded protein is CASSRGTGNSPLHF.

The genes are TRBV19 and TRBJ2-1; 10 nucleotides line up with TRBD2. V shed 5 bases, J shed 15 bases, and the junction held 7 bases outside the gene matches. The CDR3 contains 12 residues. In germline, CDR1 is LNHDA, CDR2 SQIVND (reference sequence). The DNA of the CDR3 is TGTGCCAGTAGTTTCTTAGCGGGGGGTTTGTTCTTC. Amino acid sequence: CASSFLAGGLFF. Together with reference TRBV19 and TRBJ2-1, the CDR3 gives the full variable domain: DGGITQSPKYLFRKEGQNVTLSCEQNLNHDAMYWYRQDPGQGLRLIYYSQIVNDFQKGDIAEGYSVSREKKESFPLTVTSAQKNPTAFYLCASSFLAGGLFFGPGTRLTVL.

The chain combines TRBV2 with TRBJ2-1; maybe TRBD1 (6 bases). The V gene lost 2 bases and the J gene lost 9 bases, with 8 bases spanning the gap. CDR3 length: 12 residues. Germline lookup yields CDR1 SNHLY and CDR2 FYNNEI. CDR3 DNA sequence: TGTGCCAGCAGTGAAAGAGGGGGTGAGCAGTTCTTC. Translated, it gives CASSERGGEQFF.

The V and J genes are TRBV10-3 and TRBJ1-2; TRBD1 agrees at 9 bases. This CDR3 region has 16 residues. The J segment lost 1 base and the V segment lost 2 bases, leaving 5 bases of the junction unmatched. Per the germline V gene, CDR1 is ENHRY and CDR2 is SYGVKD. The CDR3 DNA sequence: TGTGCCATCAGTGAGCCGCCGGGACAGGGTAACTATGGCTACACCTTC. Translation: CAISEPPGQGNYGYTF.

The table lists this clone with a count of one. The rearrangement links TRBV5-1 to TRBJ1-4; TRBD1 is a possible D gene (6 bases). This CDR3 spans 15 amino acids. Between the trimmed V and J ends, which lost 4 bases and 0 bases, there was a span of 10 bases. Germline V CDR1 and CDR2: SGHRS, YFSETQ. This CDR3 reads CASSLDSATNEKLFF. The CDR3 DNA reads as TGCGCCAGCAGCCTGGACAGTGCAACTAATGAAAAACTGTTTTTT.

The rearrangement links TRBV7-2 to TRBJ1-5; 7 bases line up with TRBD1. The CDR3 is made up of 15 amino acids. Germline CDR1 reads SGHTA; CDR2 reads FQGNSA. V gave up 5 bases and J gave up 2 bases; unmatched junction bases: 6. Written as DNA, the CDR3 is TGTGCCAGCAGCGTACAGGGGATGGGCAATCAGCCCCAGCATTTT. Translating it yields CASSVQGMGNQPQHF.

V usage is TRBV20-1 and J usage is TRBJ1-4; 9 positions match TRBD1. The CDR3 covers 12 residues. The germline gives CDR1 DFQATT, CDR2 SNEGSKA (reference sequence). V was pared by 3 bases and J by 13 bases, with 6 bases of the junction left unmatched. The CDR3 here is CSASRGTGLLFF. The CDR3 DNA sequence: TGCAGTGCTAGTCGCGGGACAGGGTTACTGTTTTTT.

The genes are TRBV5-1 and TRBJ1-1; D gene ambiguous. This CDR3 is built from 11 residues. Per the germline V gene, CDR1 is SGHRS and CDR2 is YFSETQ. V dropped 4 bases and J dropped 7 bases, with 8 bases sitting between them. DNA for the CDR3: TGCGCCAGCAGCCAAGAGGGTGAAGCTTTCTTT. Its translation is CASSQEGEAFF.

This clone was recorded once. V gene TRBV11-2 combines with J gene TRBJ2-6; TRBD1 aligns across 7 bases. The CDR3 totals 16 residues. V lost 2 bases, J lost 2 bases, and 3 bases stayed unmatched. CDR1 is SGHAT, CDR2 FQNNGV, per germline. CDR3 sequence (DNA): TGTGCCAGCAGCTTACAACAGGGGACTGGGGCCAACGTCCTGACTTTC. As protein: CASSLQQGTGANVLTF.

The V gene is TRBV5-4, the J gene TRBJ1-4; 8 bases map to TRBD1. The CDR3 is 15 residues long. Per germline, CDR1 SGHNT and CDR2 YYREEE (reference sequence). J gave up 0 bases and V 4 bases, and 2 bases lay outside the gene matches. CDR3 sequence reads: CASSKTGATNEKLFF. DNA for the CDR3: TGTGCCAGCAGCAAGACAGGGGCAACTAATGAAAAACTGTTTTTT.

The chain couples TRBV5-5 to TRBJ2-6; 12 bases map to TRBD1. CDR3 length equals 17 residues. V lost 6 bases to trimming and J lost 4 bases; unmatched junction nucleotides: 8. Germline V gene lookup returns CDR1 SGHKS and CDR2 YYEKEE (reference sequence). CDR3 amino acids: CASTGRDRGRGANVLTF. The CDR3 DNA is TGTGCCAGCACGGGGAGGGACAGGGGGCGAGGGGCCAACGTCCTGACTTTC.

The V and J genes are TRBV11-2 and TRBJ1-2, with D possibly matching TRBD1 (5 bases). The length of the CDR3 is 14 residues. V shed 5 bases and J shed 4 bases, with 14 bases lying between them. Germline values: CDR1 SGHAT, CDR2 FQNNGV. CDR3 coding DNA: TGTGCCAGCAGCACCCACCAGGGTGTCTATGGCTACACCTTC. Translated, it gives CASSTHQGVYGYTF.

The chain uses TRBV7-2 and TRBJ2-3, with 11 bases lining up with TRBD2. The V gene end was trimmed by 4 bases and the J gene end by 2 bases; junction bases not matched to a gene: 5. Germline loops: CDR1 SGHTA, CDR2 FQGNSA. The CDR3 covers 16 residues. CDR3 coding DNA: TGTGCCAGCAGCTCCCCACTAGCGGGAGACACAGATACGCAGTATTTT. Amino acids: CASSSPLAGDTDTQYF. The full variable domain, rest sourced from reference TRBV7-2 and TRBJ2-3, is GAGVSQSPSNKVTEKGKDVELRCDPISGHTALYWYRQSLGQGLEFLIYFQGNSAPDKSGLPSDRFSAERTGGSVSTLTIQRTQQEDSAVYLCASSSPLAGDTDTQYFGPGTRLTVL.

V and J are TRBV9 and TRBJ2-5; D possibly corresponds to TRBD2 (6 bases). Looked up from germline, CDR1 is SGDLS and CDR2 is YYNGEE. CDR3 length: 14 residues. Trimming removed 4 bases from V and 5 bases from J, with 15 bases in between. CDR3 DNA sequence: TGTGCCAGCAGCCCCGGGGGAAGCCGGGAGACCCAGTACTTC. Amino acid sequence: CASSPGGSRETQYF. Based on the CDR3 plus reference TRBV9 and TRBJ2-5, the full variable domain is DSGVTQTPKHLITATGQRVTLRCSPRSGDLSVYWYQQSLDQGLQFLIQYYNGEERAKGNILERFSAQQFPDLHSELNLSSLELGDSALYFCASSPGGSRETQYFGPGTRLLVL.